The entry below gives a single T cell receptor (beta chain) sequence along with its context. Per the authors' pipeline: Amplification with reference gene primers provided the estimates of nucleated cell counts. Assay used: immunoSEQ multiplex PCR; TCRdb lists only in-frame clones, some missing. V and J calls and clone size follow that table, whereas D and trimming were derived from the DNA. The table includes 27,000 or so clones, 85% to 90% detected once. The sample originates from a study of blood T cell repertoires in COVID-19. Per the germline V gene, CDR1 is SGHTA and CDR2 is FQGNSA. Trimming pared 2 bases from V and 1 base from J, leaving 21 bases between. The CDR3 is 19 residues long.

The receptor's source is a man between 65 and 80 years old with active COVID-19. This rearrangement joins TRBV7-2 to TRBJ2-4, with D maybe TRBD2 (7 bases). Specimen: peripheral blood. CDR3 nucleotide sequence: TGTGCCAGCAGCTTACCCGCGGGGGCATCTTTGAAGGCCAAAAACATTCAGTACTTC. Residues: CASSLPAGASLKAKNIQYF.